These 20 T cell receptor beta chains came from one sample sequenced in a study of blood T cell repertoires in COVID-19. The assay was immunoSEQ multiplex PCR, and TCRdb's table has in-frame clones only and misses some. The sample yields 100,000 to 150,000 clones, approximately 84% seen once. Sequencing was performed on peripheral blood. The receptors derive from a woman in her thirties who had recovered from COVID-19.

This chain connects TRBV14 to TRBJ1-3; TRBD1 is a possible D gene (6 bases). V was cut by 4 bases and J by 0 bases, with 13 bases left in between. This CDR3 spans 16 amino acids. The germline V gene encodes CDR1 SGHDN and CDR2 FVKESK. The DNA for the CDR3 is TGTGCCAGCAGCCGCCTCACAGGGAGCTCTGGAAACACCATATATTTT. Translation gives CASSRLTGSSGNTIYF.

The chain joins TRBV6-5 to TRBJ1-5; 7 bases agree with TRBD1. CDR3 length: 15 amino acids. Germline V gene lookup returns CDR1 MNHEY and CDR2 SVGAGI. V dropped 4 bases and J dropped 2; count of bases not matched to a gene: 5. The CDR3 protein is CASSFAGGGNQPQHF. The CDR3 DNA reads TGTGCCAGCAGTTTTGCAGGGGGTGGCAATCAGCCCCAGCATTTT.

In its sample, this clone was seen once. This rearrangement joins TRBV11-2 to TRBJ2-1; 10 positions match TRBD1. The V gene end was trimmed by 1 base and the J gene end by 6 bases; junction bases not matched to a gene: 9. Germline V gene sequence: CDR1 SGHAT, CDR2 FQNNGV. The CDR3 consists of 17 residues. Written as DNA, the CDR3 is TGTGCCAGCAGCTTAGGTCGGGGACAGGGGAAACCCAATGAGCAGTTCTTC. Protein sequence: CASSLGRGQGKPNEQFF.

V and J are TRBV9 and TRBJ2-5, with TRBD1 as a possible D gene (6 bases). Trimming pared 0 bases from V and 4 bases from J, leaving 13 bases between. Germline V lookup: CDR1 SGDLS, CDR2 YYNGEE. This CDR3 spans 15 amino acids. DNA for the CDR3: TGTGCCAGCAGCGTAGGACAGGTTTCTGGAGAGACCCAGTACTTC. Its protein product is CASSVGQVSGETQYF.

The chain employs TRBV11-2 and TRBJ1-4, with TRBD1 matching 7 bases. The CDR3 has 17 amino acids. Looked up from germline, CDR1 is SGHAT and CDR2 is FQNNGV. Trimming cost V 2 bases and J 4 bases; bases outside gene matches: 10. The CDR3: CASSLHRSRGRNEKLFF. Written as DNA, the CDR3 is TGTGCCAGCAGCTTACATCGGTCGAGGGGGCGTAATGAAAAACTGTTTTTT.

This chain joins TRBV13 and TRBJ2-1, with TRBD2 identical over 10 bases. Germline-derived CDR1 and CDR2 are PRHDT and FYEKMQ (reference sequence). This CDR3 has 15 residues. J gave up 7 bases and V 5 bases, and 8 bases lay outside the gene matches. The CDR3 nucleotides read TGTGCCAGCAGCATCACTAGCGGGACGTGGAATGAGCAGTTCTTC. Its protein is CASSITSGTWNEQFF.

The rearrangement joins TRBV6-2 or TRBV6-3 to TRBJ2-2; D gene ambiguous. Germline lookup yields CDR1 MNHEY and CDR2 SVGEGT. The CDR3 has 15 residues. V lost 2 bases and J 6 bases, leaving 13 bases between the germline ends. The CDR3 nucleotides read TGTGCCAGCAGTTACGTGGTACCTCGGTCCGGGGAGCTGTTTTTT. Translated: CASSYVVPRSGELFF.

The V and J genes are TRBV5-4 and TRBJ2-2, with D tentatively TRBD2 (6 bases). The CDR3 loop spans 16 amino acids. Germline V lookup: CDR1 SGHNT, CDR2 YYREEE (reference sequence). V was trimmed by 0 bases and J by 4 bases, leaving 13 bases between them. This chain's CDR3 is CASSLAGRRSTGELFF. As DNA, the CDR3 is TGTGCCAGCAGCTTGGCGGGGAGGCGGAGCACCGGGGAGCTGTTTTTT.

The V gene is TRBV11-2, the J gene TRBJ2-1; no reliable D call. This CDR3 is built from 14 residues. The germline V and J ends were trimmed by 4 bases and 7 bases, with 14 bases remaining between them. Germline-derived CDR1 and CDR2 are SGHAT and FQNNGV. The CDR3 region is CASSSASPRNEQFF. The CDR3 coding sequence is TGTGCCAGCAGCTCGGCCTCCCCGAGGAATGAGCAGTTCTTC.

The chain uses TRBV3-1 (or the pseudogene TRBV3-2) and TRBJ2-7, with TRBD2 matching over 9 bases. The CDR3 spans 15 residues. Looked up from germline, CDR1 is LGHDT and CDR2 is YNNKEL (reference sequence). V gave up 4 bases and J gave up 6 bases; unmatched junction bases: 10. The CDR3 nucleotides read TGTGCCAGCAGCCCGCGGGAGGGGTCCTACGTCGAGCAGTACTTC. It is translated as CASSPREGSYVEQYF.

The chain links TRBV12-3 or TRBV12-4 to TRBJ2-1, with D possibly matching TRBD2 (5 bases). This CDR3 has 12 residues. Trimming shortened V by 4 bases and J by 10 bases, and 11 bases separated the two germline ends. The CDR3, as DNA: TGTGCCAGCAGTTCGGACTTTAGCGAGCAGTTCTTC. It encodes CASSSDFSEQFF.

The chain employs TRBV5-1 and TRBJ2-3; D gene ambiguous. The CDR3 runs to 14 residues. Germline V gene sequence: CDR1 SGHRS, CDR2 YFSETQ. V gave up 0 bases and J gave up 3 bases, with 8 bases separating them. This chain's CDR3 is CASSLELRTDTQYF. The CDR3 DNA sequence: TGCGCCAGCAGCTTGGAACTTAGAACAGATACGCAGTATTTT. Combining the CDR3 with reference TRBV5-1 and TRBJ2-3 gives the whole variable domain KAGVTQTPRYLIKTRGQQVTLSCSPISGHRSVSWYQQTPGQGLQFLFEYFSETQRNKGNFPGRFSGRQFSNSRSEMNVSTLELGDSALYLCASSLELRTDTQYFGPGTRLTVL.

The V gene is TRBV28, the J gene TRBJ2-5, with D perhaps TRBD2 (6 bases). V dropped 7 bases and J dropped 5 bases, with 20 bases sitting between them. CDR3 length: 15 residues. Looked up from germline, CDR1 is MDHEN and CDR2 is SYDVKM. This CDR3 is CASNFLRGGGETQYF. DNA for the CDR3: TGTGCCAGCAACTTCCTGCGGGGAGGCGGCGAGACCCAGTACTTC.

V gene TRBV4-1 combines with J gene TRBJ2-3; D is unresolved. CDR3 length equals 19 residues. Germline CDR1 is MGHRA and CDR2 is YSYEKL. The V end was cut by 0 bases, the J end by 4 bases, with 23 bases between. This CDR3 is CASSQDLSPSLSWSDTQYF. CDR3 sequence (DNA): TGCGCCAGCAGCCAAGATTTATCCCCTAGTCTCTCTTGGTCAGATACGCAGTATTTT.

This clone was found once. V is TRBV5-1 and J is TRBJ2-3; 8 nucleotides agree with TRBD2. The germline gives CDR1 SGHRS, CDR2 YFSETQ. This CDR3 spans 16 amino acids. V lost 4 bases to trimming and J lost 0 bases; unmatched junction nucleotides: 7. CDR3 region: CASSRPGTSSTDTQYF. The CDR3 DNA is TGCGCCAGCAGCCGACCCGGGACTAGTAGCACAGATACGCAGTATTTT.

The chain joins TRBV3-1 (or the pseudogene TRBV3-2) to TRBJ2-1; 11 bases are shared with TRBD1. The CDR3 has 15 residues. Losses at the gene ends were 8 bases for V and 0 bases for J; bases not matched to a gene: 3. Germline CDR1 and CDR2: LGHDT and YNNKEL (reference sequence). The CDR3 nucleotides are TGTGCCAGCGGGGGACAGGGGGGCTCCTACAATGAGCAGTTCTTC. This translates into CASGGQGGSYNEQFF.

The chain uses TRBV5-6 and TRBJ1-5; D is unclear. The germline V gene has CDR1 SGHDT and CDR2 YYEEEE. The CDR3 is 14 amino acids. The V gene lost 2 bases and the J gene lost 1 base, with 7 bases spanning the gap. Here the CDR3 reads CASSLRGSNQPQHF. In DNA, the CDR3 is TGTGCCAGCAGCTTACGGGGAAGCAATCAGCCCCAGCATTTT.

This clone has only a few counts. The rearrangement joins TRBV3-1 (or the pseudogene TRBV3-2) to TRBJ2-1, with 15 bases identical to TRBD2. CDR3 size: 18 residues. V shed 4 bases, J shed 5 bases, and the junction held 9 bases outside the gene matches. Per the germline V gene, CDR1 is LGHDT and CDR2 is YNNKEL (reference sequence). The CDR3 DNA reads as TGTGCCAGCAGCCCTCCGGGACTAGCGGGAGGACCTAACAATGAGCAGTTCTTC. Residues: CASSPPGLAGGPNNEQFF.

The chain couples TRBV7-2 to TRBJ2-1; D unclear. The CDR3 extends over 12 amino acids. The V end was cut by 5 bases, the J end by 2 bases, with 4 bases between. Germline assignment: CDR1 SGHTA and CDR2 FQGNSA. CDR3 nucleotides: TGTGCCAGCAGCCCCGCCTACAATGAGCAGTTCTTC. Amino acid sequence: CASSPAYNEQFF.

This chain links TRBV6-5 with TRBJ2-1; unclear D gene. The CDR3 spans 11 residues. The V and J ends lost 8 bases and 4 bases respectively, with 6 bases between them. Germline assignment: CDR1 MNHEY and CDR2 SVGAGI. This CDR3 is CASDGYNEQFF. DNA of the CDR3: TGTGCCAGCGACGGGTACAATGAGCAGTTCTTC.